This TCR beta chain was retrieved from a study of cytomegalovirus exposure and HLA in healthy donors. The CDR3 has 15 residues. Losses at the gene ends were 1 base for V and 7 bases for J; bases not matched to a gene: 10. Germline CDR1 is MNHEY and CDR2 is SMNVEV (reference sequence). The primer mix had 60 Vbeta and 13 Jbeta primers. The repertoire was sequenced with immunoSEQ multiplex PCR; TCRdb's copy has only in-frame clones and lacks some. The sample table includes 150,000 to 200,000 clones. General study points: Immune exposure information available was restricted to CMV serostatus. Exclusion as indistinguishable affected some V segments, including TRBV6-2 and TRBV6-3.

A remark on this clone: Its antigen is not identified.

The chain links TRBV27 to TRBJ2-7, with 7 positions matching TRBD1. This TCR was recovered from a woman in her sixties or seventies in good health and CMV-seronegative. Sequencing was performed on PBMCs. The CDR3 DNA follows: TGTGCCAGCAGTTTATTACAGGGGAAGGGCTTTGAGCAGTACTTC. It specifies CASSLLQGKGFEQYF.